This TCR beta chain was documented in a study of T cell responses to AZD1222 COVID-19 vaccine. General observations from the study: Increases in Spike-specific TCR breadth and depth were seen after two AZD1222 doses. Most donors were white British, females outnumbered males, and clonal diversity was possibly underestimated. Unmutated variant regions are reportedly targeted by nearly half of spike-specific TCRs. Across the whole spike, CD4 TCRs peaked at regions 160-218 and 743-854.

In regard to this clone: Its antigen is still unknown.

Trimming cost V 4 bases and J 0 bases, with 10 bases left between them. Germline assignment: CDR1 MNHEY and CDR2 SVGAGI. The CDR3 extends over 15 amino acids. The method was immunoSEQ multiplex PCR; TCRdb's version includes in-frame clones alone and lacks a portion of them. The sample comprises some 28,000 clones, around 78% of which are singletons, and 5% to 6.5% rests with the top ten. The sequencing used peripheral blood, collected on day 0 of AZD1222 vaccination. The sequence was obtained from an adult in good health. The rearrangement joins TRBV6-5 to TRBJ2-1, with D hard to call. The CDR3 spells CASSSRASSYNEQFF. CDR3 bases: TGTGCCAGCAGTTCCCGGGCGAGCTCCTACAATGAGCAGTTCTTC.